Listed below are T cell receptor beta chains from one sample, sequenced in a study of T cells in localized non-small cell lung cancer. The assay was immunoSEQ multiplex PCR, and TCRdb's table has in-frame clones only and misses some. Of approximately 21,000 clones listed, about 88% are singletons. Sequencing used peripheral blood, obtained before any cancer treatment. The source is a male donor at least 60 years old with stage I lung adenocarcinoma. The CDR3 runs from the conserved cysteine through the conserved F or W. A D gene is named only where the DNA matches it firmly. Size is stated for part of the rows, as once, few or many counts, or as a class when the clone is expanded.

D gene | J gene | clone size | V gene | CDR3 DNA | CDR3 protein
. | TRBJ2-5 | once | TRBV21-1 | TGTGCCAGCAGCAAGACCCTTAACGGGGGGTACCAAGAGACCCAGTACTTC | CASSKTLNGGYQETQYF
. | TRBJ2-7 | . | TRBV30 | TGTGCCTGGAGTGTACGTCTGGGAGAGAGGTCCTACGAGCAGTACTTC | CAWSVRLGERSYEQYF
. | TRBJ2-5 | few | TRBV28 | TGTGCCAGCAGTTTTATAGGAGACCAAGAGACCCAGTACTTC | CASSFIGDQETQYF
. | TRBJ1-6 | . | TRBV5-5 | TGTGCCAGCAGCCCATGGTTACCTAATTCACCCCTCCACTTT | CASSPWLPNSPLHF
. | TRBJ2-3 | . | TRBV5-1 | TGCGCCAGCTCTGAGGGGGGTTACACAGATACGCAGTATTTT | CASSEGGYTDTQYF
TRBD1 | TRBJ2-5 | . | TRBV7-2 | TGTGCCAGCAGCTTAGAGGGGACAGGGGTAAAGACCCAGTACTTC | CASSLEGTGVKTQYF
TRBD1 | TRBJ2-1 | . | TRBV2 | TGTGCCAGCAAGCAACAGGGGATCTCCTACAATGAGCAGTTCTTC | CASKQQGISYNEQFF
. | TRBJ1-4 | . | TRBV5-6 | TGTGCCAGCAGCTTGGGAGGAAGGTGGCGGAGTGAAAAACTGTTTTTT | CASSLGGRWRSEKLFF
. | TRBJ1-2 | . | TRBV6-1 | TGTGCCAGCGCCAGGGTGGGTTATGGCTACACCTTC | CASARVGYGYTF
. | TRBJ1-5 | . | TRBV6-4 | TGTGCCAGCAGCCCGCAGGGAGGCAATCAGCCCCAGCATTTT | CASSPQGGNQPQHF
TRBD1 | TRBJ1-2 | . | TRBV29-1 | TGCAGCGTTGCGGGGACAGGGCATGGCTACACCTTC | CSVAGTGHGYTF
TRBD1 | TRBJ2-4 | . | TRBV6-5 | TGTGCCAGCAGCCCTCAGACAGGGTTAGTGGACATTCAGTACTTC | CASSPQTGLVDIQYF
TRBD2 | TRBJ2-3 | . | TRBV5-4 | TGTGCCAGCAACCCTAGCGGGAGGTGGGCAGATACGCAGTATTTT | CASNPSGRWADTQYF
. | TRBJ2-3 | once | TRBV18 | TGTGCCAGCTCACCGGGGAACACAGATACGCAGTATTTT | CASSPGNTDTQYF
TRBD1 | TRBJ2-7 | . | TRBV10-3 | TGTGCCATCAGCTCCGGGACAGTCTTCTACGAGCAGTACTTC | CAISSGTVFYEQYF
. | TRBJ1-3 | . | TRBV6-6 | TGTGCCAGCAGTTACCTGCTAGGCTCTGGAAACACCATATATTTT | CASSYLLGSGNTIYF
. | TRBJ1-1 | . | TRBV9 | TGTGCCAGCAGCGGGACGGTGAACACTGAAGCTTTCTTT | CASSGTVNTEAFF
. | TRBJ2-2 | . | TRBV29-1 | TGCAGCGTGGAAAAGACCGGTGGCCGGGAGCTGTTTTTT | CSVEKTGGRELFF
. | TRBJ1-1 | . | TRBV5-4 | TGTGCCAGCAGCTTGCAGGGTGGGAACACTGAAGCTTTCTTT | CASSLQGGNTEAFF
TRBD2 | TRBJ2-1 | . | TRBV30 | TGTGCCTGGAGTGTACACCCGGGTGATGGGGGGGGGCAGTTCTTC | CAWSVHPGDGGGQFF
. | TRBJ1-1 | . | TRBV5-6 | TGTGCCAGCAGCTTAGTGGGGGGACCGATAAAAGACACTGAAGCTTTCTTT | CASSLVGGPIKDTEAFF
. | TRBJ2-1 | . | TRBV7-3 | TGTGCCAGCAGCTTAGACTCCATAGAGCAGTTCTTC | CASSLDSIEQFF
TRBD2 | TRBJ2-7 | once | TRBV14 | TGTGCCAGCAGCCCGGGACTAGCGGGAGCGGGATTCTACGAGCAGTACTTC | CASSPGLAGAGFYEQYF
. | TRBJ2-7 | . | TRBV6-5 | TGTGCCAGCAGTCGGACCAGAAGGGGCTACGAGCAGTACTTC | CASSRTRRGYEQYF
. | TRBJ2-7 | . | TRBV7-8 | TGTGCCAGCAGCCCCCCCTTGACAGGAAGGTCCTACGAGCAGTACTTC | CASSPPLTGRSYEQYF
TRBD1 | TRBJ1-2 | . | TRBV18 | TGTGCCAGCTCACCGGGGACAGACTATGGCTACACCTTC | CASSPGTDYGYTF
TRBD2 | TRBJ2-3 | . | TRBV6-4 | TGTGCCAGCAGTGACGGGACTAGCGGGGGGACAGATACGCAGTATTTT | CASSDGTSGGTDTQYF
. | TRBJ2-2 | . | TRBV5-6 | TGTGCCAGCAGCCCAGCGGGCAACACCGGGGAGCTGTTTTTT | CASSPAGNTGELFF
. | TRBJ1-1 | . | TRBV4-3 | TGCGCCAGCAGCCAAGATCGGGGGGGCGGAAACACTGAAGCTTTCTTT | CASSQDRGGGNTEAFF
. | TRBJ1-4 | . | TRBV7-2 | TGTGCCAGCAGCTTAGATAGTGAAAAACTGTTTTTT | CASSLDSEKLFF
. | TRBJ2-2 | . | TRBV4-1 | TGCGCCAGCAGCCAAGAATACTTTAGCTACACCGGGGAGCTGTTTTTT | CASSQEYFSYTGELFF